This T cell receptor beta chain was observed in a study of blood T cell repertoires in COVID-19. Across the study: Some COVID-19 samples were acute and others convalescent; all came from the United States, Italy and Spain.

Original analysis: Amplification with reference gene primers provided the estimates of nucleated cell counts. Generated by immunoSEQ multiplex PCR, the TCRdb table keeps only in-frame clones and is missing some. Clone size and the V and J calls come from that table; the DNA yielded D and trimming. This table has some 160,000 clones, around four fifths appearing once. A single count supports this clone. Germline V lookup: CDR1 MNHEY, CDR2 SVGAGI. The V segment lost 6 bases and the J segment 1 base; nucleotides outside the gene matches: 5. The CDR3 extends over 14 amino acids. The sequenced sample consisted of peripheral blood. This TCR was sampled from a woman in her 70s who had recovered from COVID-19. The V call is TRBV6-5, the J call TRBJ1-1, with 7 bases aligning to TRBD1. The DNA of the CDR3 is TGTGCCAGCAGCCCACAGGGGCCGAACACTGAAGCTTTCTTT. Translating it yields CASSPQGPNTEAFF.